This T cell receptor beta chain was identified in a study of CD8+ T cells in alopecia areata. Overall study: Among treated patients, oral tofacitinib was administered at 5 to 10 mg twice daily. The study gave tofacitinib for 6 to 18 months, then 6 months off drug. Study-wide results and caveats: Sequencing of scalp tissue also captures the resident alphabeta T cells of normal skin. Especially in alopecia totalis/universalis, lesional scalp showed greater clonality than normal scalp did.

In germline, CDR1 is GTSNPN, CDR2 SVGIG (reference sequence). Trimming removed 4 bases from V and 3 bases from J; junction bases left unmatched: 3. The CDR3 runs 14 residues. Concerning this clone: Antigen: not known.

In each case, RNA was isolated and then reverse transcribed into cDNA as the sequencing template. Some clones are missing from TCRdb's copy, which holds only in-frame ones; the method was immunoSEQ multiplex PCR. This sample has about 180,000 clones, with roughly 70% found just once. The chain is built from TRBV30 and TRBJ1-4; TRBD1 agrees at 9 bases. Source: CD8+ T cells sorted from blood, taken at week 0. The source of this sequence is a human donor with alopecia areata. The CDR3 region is CAWTGQGPNEKLFF. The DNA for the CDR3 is TGTGCCTGGACCGGACAGGGGCCTAATGAAAAACTGTTTTTT.